The T cell receptor (beta chain) under discussion was sequenced for a study of T cells in women clearing cervical HPV infection. The data were produced by immunoSEQ multiplex PCR, yet TCRdb's version contains in-frame clones alone and is incomplete. In all, the sample yields under 45,000 clones. Germline V gene sequence: CDR1 LNHDA, CDR2 SQIVND (reference sequence). There are 12 residues in the CDR3. The V and J ends lost 7 bases and 8 bases, in that order; junction bases with no gene match: 4. Findings of the study overall: Effector/memory and HPV-specific T cells were not isolated, and association timing is unknown.

Regarding this clone: Its specificity is unknown. With the read ending 3 residues before the CDR3 end, the germline J gene is used to fill in that end.

The chain recombines TRBV19 with TRBJ1-4, with 7 nucleotides matching TRBD1. Sequenced material: blood buffy coat. The sequence came from a woman aged 18 to 75 with a cervical HPV16 infection that either progressed to CIN3+ or cleared (not recorded which). The sequenced part of the CDR3 DNA is TGTGCCAGTAACACAGGGGCGGAAAAA. The encoded protein is CASNTGAEK. The complete CDR3 sequence is CASNTGAEKLFF.